These T cell receptor beta chains were read from a single sample in a study of blood T cell repertoires in COVID-19. This table comes from immunoSEQ multiplex PCR, and its TCRdb copy is limited to in-frame clones, with some not included. This sample has approximately 380,000 clones, with 91% found just once. Sequenced sample: PBMCs or T cells enriched from blood (not recorded which). The receptors derive from a middle-aged woman who had been exposed to COVID-19. Each CDR3 is given with its conserved first and last residue.

V: TRBV6-5; CDR3: CASSSLAGGLYNEQFF
V: TRBV7-3; CDR3: CASSLLPTAAQETQYF
V: TRBV6-2/TRBV6-3; CDR3: CASSYLGQGRQPQHF
V: TRBV12-3/TRBV12-4; CDR3: CASSSGLGGYTF
V: TRBV15; CDR3: CATSRDRSSEKLFF
V: TRBV3-1/TRBV3-2; CDR3: CASSQDTGLREANYGYTF
V: TRBV28; CDR3: CASSLVQGEPDF
V: TRBV5-6; CDR3: CASRYAGRNEQYF
V: TRBV5-1; CDR3: CASSPTSGGYEQYF
V: TRBV2; CDR3: CASSSDSLIGELFF
V: TRBV7-2; CDR3: CASSQKQGISGNTIYF
V: TRBV7-6; CDR3: CASSSPTGGNAVSQETQYF
V: TRBV15; CDR3: CATSRDKGGGSSYNSPLHF
V: TRBV10-2; CDR3: CASSERVTSGRGDTQYF
V: TRBV10-2; CDR3: CASLTSGGLTANTGELFF
V: TRBV6-1; CDR3: CASSERIGKERGGYEQYF
V: TRBV10-3; CDR3: CAISSGGDYGYTF
V: TRBV19; CDR3: CASSMGQDNEQFF
V: TRBV6-5; CDR3: CASSYSGASSYNEQFF
V: TRBV5-1; CDR3: CASSSGQGAYNEQFF
V: TRBV3-1/TRBV3-2; CDR3: CASSQDGGGGRDTQYF
V: TRBV3-1/TRBV3-2; CDR3: CASSSRPPGQAGNTIYF
V: TRBV18; CDR3: CASSPTSAGGGDTQYF
V: TRBV6-5; CDR3: CASRKGQGEWEKLFF
V: TRBV4-1; CDR3: CASSQGTSGPPYEQYF
V: TRBV6-2/TRBV6-3; CDR3: CASSSGGPGQYTQYF
V: TRBV4-1; CDR3: CASRRETGTGVSESYEQYF
V: TRBV11-2; CDR3: CASSLGGQNTEAFF
V: TRBV3-1/TRBV3-2; CDR3: CASSQGGGSEVGGYTF
V: TRBV29-1; CDR3: CSVGGSGDNQPQHF
V: TRBV25-1; CDR3: CASSEESSGRLSEQFF
V: TRBV30; CDR3: CAWGPSMETQYF
V: TRBV6-2/TRBV6-3; CDR3: CASSYRDNYEQYF
V: TRBV10-3; CDR3: CAISEGGGNQPQHF
V: TRBV27; CDR3: CASSSLGGRTEAFF
V: TRBV29-1; CDR3: CSVEGGDSGEAEQFF
V: TRBV15; CDR3: CATSPGLVNYEQYF
V: TRBV19; CDR3: CASSWPNSPLHF
V: TRBV12-3/TRBV12-4; CDR3: CASSLKGYGYTF
V: TRBV27; CDR3: CASSQRAGQGNEKLFF
V: TRBV24-1; CDR3: CATSDTGGPWFF
V: TRBV7-8; CDR3: CASSSSHGPMNTEAFF
V: TRBV4-3; CDR3: CASSKDFGFTGELFF
V: TRBV7-9; CDR3: CASSPGQTTNEKLFF
V: TRBV7-6; CDR3: CASSLGYQGQETQYF
V: TRBV6-5; CDR3: CASRRQGPYEQYF
V: TRBV7-9; CDR3: CASKPWRGRSYEQYF
V: TRBV11-2; CDR3: CASSLDRYRTEAFF
V: TRBV6-5; CDR3: CASNSDRGVRGEQFF
V: TRBV5-1; CDR3: CASTGSGNTIYF
V: TRBV7-3; CDR3: CASSRQNSPLHF
V: TRBV9; CDR3: CASSLQDRRGNTIYF
V: TRBV5-1; CDR3: CASSSNTGQSYEQYF
V: TRBV19; CDR3: CASSIDPSGRINKPNEQFF
V: TRBV19; CDR3: CASSISAGRFSGYTF
V: TRBV4-3; CDR3: CASSQPRGDLAAYNEQFF
V: TRBV5-6; CDR3: CASSFGGRATMNTEAFF